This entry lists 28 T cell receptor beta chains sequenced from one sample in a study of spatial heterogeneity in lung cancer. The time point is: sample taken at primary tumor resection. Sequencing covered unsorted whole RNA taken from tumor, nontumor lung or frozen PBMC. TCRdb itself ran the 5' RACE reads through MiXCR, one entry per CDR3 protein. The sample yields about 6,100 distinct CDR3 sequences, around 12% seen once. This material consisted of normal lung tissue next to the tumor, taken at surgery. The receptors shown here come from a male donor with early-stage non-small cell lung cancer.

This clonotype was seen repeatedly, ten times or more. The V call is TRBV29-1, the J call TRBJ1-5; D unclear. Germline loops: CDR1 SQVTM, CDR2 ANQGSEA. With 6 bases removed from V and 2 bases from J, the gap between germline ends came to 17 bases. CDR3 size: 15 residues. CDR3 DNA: TGCAGCGTCGCGTTACAGTTTGGGGGCAATCAGCCCCAGCATTTT. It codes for CSVALQFGGNQPQHF.

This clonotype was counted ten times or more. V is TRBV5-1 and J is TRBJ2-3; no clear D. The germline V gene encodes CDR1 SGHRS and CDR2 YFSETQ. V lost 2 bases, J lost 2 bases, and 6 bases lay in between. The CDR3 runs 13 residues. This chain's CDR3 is CASSFWATDTQYF. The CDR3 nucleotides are TGCGCCAGCAGCTTCTGGGCCACAGATACGCAGTATTTT.

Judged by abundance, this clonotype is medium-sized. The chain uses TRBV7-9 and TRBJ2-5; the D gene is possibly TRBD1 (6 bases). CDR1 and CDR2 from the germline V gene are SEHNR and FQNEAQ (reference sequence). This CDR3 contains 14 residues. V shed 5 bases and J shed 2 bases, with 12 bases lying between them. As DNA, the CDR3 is TGTGCCAGCAGCGTGGGACAACTGCAAGAGACCCAGTACTTC. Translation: CASSVGQLQETQYF.

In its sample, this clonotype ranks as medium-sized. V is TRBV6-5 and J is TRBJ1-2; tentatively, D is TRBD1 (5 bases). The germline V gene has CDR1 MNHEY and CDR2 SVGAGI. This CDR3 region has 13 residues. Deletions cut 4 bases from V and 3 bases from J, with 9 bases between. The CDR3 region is CASSFREDYGYTF. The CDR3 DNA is TGTGCCAGCAGTTTCAGGGAGGACTATGGCTACACCTTC.

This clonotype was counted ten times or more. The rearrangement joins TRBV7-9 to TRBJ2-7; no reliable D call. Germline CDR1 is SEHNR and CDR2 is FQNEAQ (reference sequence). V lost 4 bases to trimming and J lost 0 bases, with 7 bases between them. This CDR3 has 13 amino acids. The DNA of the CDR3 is TGTGCCAGCAGCTCCGCGAGCTCCTACGAGCAGTACTTC. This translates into CASSSASSYEQYF.

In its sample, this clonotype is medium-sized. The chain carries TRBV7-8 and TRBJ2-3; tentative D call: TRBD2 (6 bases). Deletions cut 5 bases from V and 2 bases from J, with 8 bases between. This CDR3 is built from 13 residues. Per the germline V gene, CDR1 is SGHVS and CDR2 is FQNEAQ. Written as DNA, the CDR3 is TGTGCCAGCAGCGGCGGGATCACAGATACGCAGTATTTT. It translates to CASSGGITDTQYF.

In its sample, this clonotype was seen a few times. The CDR3, as DNA: TGCGCCAGCAGCCAAGAAATAGCGGGCAACACAGATACGCAGTATTTT. Protein product: CASSQEIAGNTDTQYF. The chain joins TRBV4-3 to TRBJ2-3; 7 positions match TRBD2. CDR1 and CDR2 (germline): LGHNA, YSLEER. V lost 0 bases to trimming and J lost 2 bases; unmatched junction nucleotides: 5. CDR3 length equals 16 residues.

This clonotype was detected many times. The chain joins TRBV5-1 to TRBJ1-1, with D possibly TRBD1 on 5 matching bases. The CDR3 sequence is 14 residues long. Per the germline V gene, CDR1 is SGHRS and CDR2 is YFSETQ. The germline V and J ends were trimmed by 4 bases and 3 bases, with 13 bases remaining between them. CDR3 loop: CASSLNSGDTEAFF. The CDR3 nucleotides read TGCGCCAGCAGCCTGAATTCGGGGGACACTGAAGCTTTCTTT.

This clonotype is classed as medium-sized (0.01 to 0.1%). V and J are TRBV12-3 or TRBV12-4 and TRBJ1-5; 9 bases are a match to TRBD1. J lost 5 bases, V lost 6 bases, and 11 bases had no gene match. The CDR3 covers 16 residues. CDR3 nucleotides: TGTGCCAGCAGGCCTAATACAGGGGGCGCAGATCAGCCCCAGCATTTT. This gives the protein CASRPNTGGADQPQHF.

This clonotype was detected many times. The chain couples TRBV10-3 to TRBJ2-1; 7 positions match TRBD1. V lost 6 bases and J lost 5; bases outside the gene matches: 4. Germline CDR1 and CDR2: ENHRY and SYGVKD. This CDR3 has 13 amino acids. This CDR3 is CAIRTDRDNEQFF. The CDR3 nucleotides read TGTGCCATCAGGACTGACAGGGACAATGAGCAGTTCTTC.

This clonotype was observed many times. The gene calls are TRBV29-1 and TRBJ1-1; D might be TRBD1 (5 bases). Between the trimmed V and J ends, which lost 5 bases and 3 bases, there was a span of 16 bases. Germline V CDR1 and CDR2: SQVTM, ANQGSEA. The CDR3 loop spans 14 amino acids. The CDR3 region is CSVMVWGEDTEAFF. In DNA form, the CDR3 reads TGCAGCGTTATGGTATGGGGCGAGGACACTGAAGCTTTCTTT.

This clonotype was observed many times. The CDR3 protein is CASSVGRYEAFF. In nucleotides, the CDR3 is TGTGCCAGCAGCGTCGGACGGTATGAAGCTTTCTTT. The chain links TRBV7-2 to TRBJ1-1; D gene unclear. Trimming removed 5 bases from V and 7 bases from J, with 11 bases in between. CDR1 is SGHTA, CDR2 FQGNSA, per germline. CDR3 length equals 12 residues.

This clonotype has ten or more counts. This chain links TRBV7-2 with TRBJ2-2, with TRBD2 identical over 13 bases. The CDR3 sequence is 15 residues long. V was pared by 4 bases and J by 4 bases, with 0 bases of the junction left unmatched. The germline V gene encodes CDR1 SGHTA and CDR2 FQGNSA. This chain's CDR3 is CASSWTSGSTGELFF. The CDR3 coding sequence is TGTGCCAGCAGCTGGACTAGCGGGAGCACCGGGGAGCTGTTTTTT.

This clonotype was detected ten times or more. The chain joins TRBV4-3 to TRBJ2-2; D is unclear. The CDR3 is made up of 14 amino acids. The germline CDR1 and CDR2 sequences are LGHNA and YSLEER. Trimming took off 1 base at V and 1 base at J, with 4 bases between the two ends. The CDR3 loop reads CASSQAKNTGELFF. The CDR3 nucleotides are TGCGCCAGCAGCCAAGCGAAGAACACCGGGGAGCTGTTTTTT.

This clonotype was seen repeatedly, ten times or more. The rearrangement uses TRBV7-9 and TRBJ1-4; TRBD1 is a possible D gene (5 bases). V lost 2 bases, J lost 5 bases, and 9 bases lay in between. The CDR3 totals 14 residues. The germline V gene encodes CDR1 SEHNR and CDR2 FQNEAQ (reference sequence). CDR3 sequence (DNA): TGTGCCAGCAGCTTACGGGACTCGAATGAAAAACTGTTTTTT. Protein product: CASSLRDSNEKLFF.

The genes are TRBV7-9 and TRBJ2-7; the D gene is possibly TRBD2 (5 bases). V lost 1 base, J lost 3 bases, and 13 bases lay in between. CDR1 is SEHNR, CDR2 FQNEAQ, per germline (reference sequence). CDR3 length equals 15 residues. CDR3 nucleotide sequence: TGTGCCAGCAGCTTAGGCGTCGCGGGTCGCTACGAGCAGTACTTC. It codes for CASSLGVAGRYEQYF.

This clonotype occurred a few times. In nucleotides, the CDR3 is TGTGCCAGCAGAGGGGGACACGGCCCCAATTATAAGCAGTATTTT. Its translation: CASRGGHGPNYKQYF. This chain connects TRBV12-3 or TRBV12-4 to TRBJ2-3; possible D gene TRBD1, 6 bases. This CDR3 region has 15 residues. V was trimmed by 6 bases and J by 11 bases, leaving 24 bases between them.

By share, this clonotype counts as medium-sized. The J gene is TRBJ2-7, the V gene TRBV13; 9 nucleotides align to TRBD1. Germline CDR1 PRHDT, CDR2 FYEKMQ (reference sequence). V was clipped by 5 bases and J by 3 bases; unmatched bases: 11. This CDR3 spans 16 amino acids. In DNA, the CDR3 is TGTGCCAGCAGCCCTCAGCCCGGGACAGGGATCTACGAGCAGTACTTC. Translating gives CASSPQPGTGIYEQYF.

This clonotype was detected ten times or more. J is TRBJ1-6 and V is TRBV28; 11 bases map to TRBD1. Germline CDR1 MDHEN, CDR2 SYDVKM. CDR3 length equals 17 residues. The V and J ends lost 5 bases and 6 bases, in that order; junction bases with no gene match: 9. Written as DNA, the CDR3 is TGTGCCAGCAGTATAGGACAGGGGGCGCTAAGTAATTCACCCCTCCACTTT. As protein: CASSIGQGALSNSPLHF.

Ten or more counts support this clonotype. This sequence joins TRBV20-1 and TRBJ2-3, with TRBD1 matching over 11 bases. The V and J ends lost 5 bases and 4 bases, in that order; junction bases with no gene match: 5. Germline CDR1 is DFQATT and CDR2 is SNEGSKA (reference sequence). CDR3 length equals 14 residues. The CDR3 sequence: CSAGGTGGSDTQYF. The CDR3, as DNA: TGCAGTGCTGGAGGGACAGGGGGGTCAGATACGCAGTATTTT.

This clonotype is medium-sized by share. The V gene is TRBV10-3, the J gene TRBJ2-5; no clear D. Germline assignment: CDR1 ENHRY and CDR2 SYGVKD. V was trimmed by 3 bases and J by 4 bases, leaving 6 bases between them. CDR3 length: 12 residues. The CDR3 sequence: CAISEPGETQYF. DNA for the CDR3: TGTGCCATCAGTGAACCGGGAGAGACCCAGTACTTC.

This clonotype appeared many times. In DNA form, the CDR3 reads TGTGCCAGCAGGGGGCTCGCGAACACCGGGGAGCTGTTTTTT. It encodes CASRGLANTGELFF. The chain joins TRBV27 to TRBJ2-2, with D perhaps TRBD1 (5 bases). This CDR3 region has 14 residues. CDR1 and CDR2 from the germline V gene are MNHEY and SMNVEV (reference sequence). Trimming cost V 6 bases and J 0 bases, with 8 bases left between them.

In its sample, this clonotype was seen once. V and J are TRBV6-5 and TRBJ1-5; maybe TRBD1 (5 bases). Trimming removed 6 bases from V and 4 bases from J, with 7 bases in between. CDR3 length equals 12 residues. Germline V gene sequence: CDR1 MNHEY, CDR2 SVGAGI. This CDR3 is CASRGPNQPQHF. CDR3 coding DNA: TGTGCCAGCAGGGGGCCTAATCAGCCCCAGCATTTT.

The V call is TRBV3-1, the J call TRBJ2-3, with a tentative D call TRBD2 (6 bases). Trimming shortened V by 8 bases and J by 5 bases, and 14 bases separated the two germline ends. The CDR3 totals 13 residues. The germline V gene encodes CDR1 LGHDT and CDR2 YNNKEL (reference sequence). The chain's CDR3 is CASRRLVEDTQYF. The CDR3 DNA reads TGTGCCAGCCGGCGACTAGTGGAAGATACGCAGTATTTT.

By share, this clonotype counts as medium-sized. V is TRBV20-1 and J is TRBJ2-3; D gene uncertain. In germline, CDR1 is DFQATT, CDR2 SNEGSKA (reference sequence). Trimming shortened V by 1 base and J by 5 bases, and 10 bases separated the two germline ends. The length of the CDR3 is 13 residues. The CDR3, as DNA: TGCAGTGCTAGAGTGACTGGCATAGATACGCAGTATTTT. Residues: CSARVTGIDTQYF.

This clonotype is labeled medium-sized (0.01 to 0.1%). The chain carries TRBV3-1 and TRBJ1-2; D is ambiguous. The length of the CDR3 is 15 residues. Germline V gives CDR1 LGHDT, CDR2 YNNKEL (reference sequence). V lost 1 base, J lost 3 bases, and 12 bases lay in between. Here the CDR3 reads CASSQGNNPYYGYTF. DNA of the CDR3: TGTGCCAGCAGCCAAGGAAACAATCCCTACTATGGCTACACCTTC.

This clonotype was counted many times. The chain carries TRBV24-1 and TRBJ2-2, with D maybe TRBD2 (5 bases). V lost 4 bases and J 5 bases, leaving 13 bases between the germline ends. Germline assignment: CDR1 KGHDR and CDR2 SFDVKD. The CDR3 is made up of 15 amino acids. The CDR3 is CATSDGGPGTGELFF. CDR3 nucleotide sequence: TGTGCCACCAGTGACGGAGGCCCTGGGACCGGGGAGCTGTTTTTT.

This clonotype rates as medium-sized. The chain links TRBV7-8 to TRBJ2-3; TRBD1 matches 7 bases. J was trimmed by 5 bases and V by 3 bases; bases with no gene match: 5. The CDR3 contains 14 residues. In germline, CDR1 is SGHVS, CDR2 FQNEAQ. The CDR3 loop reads CASSFTGVGDTQYF. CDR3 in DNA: TGTGCCAGCAGCTTTACAGGGGTTGGAGATACGCAGTATTTT. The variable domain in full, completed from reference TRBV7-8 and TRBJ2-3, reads GAGVSQSPRYKVAKRGQDVALRCDPISGHVSLFWYQQALGQGPEFLTYFQNEAQLDKSGLPSDRFFAERPEGSVSTLKIQRTQQEDSAVYLCASSFTGVGDTQYFGPGTRLTVL.